The entry below gives a single T cell receptor (beta chain) sequence along with its context. Original handling: Amplification of reference gene primers was used by the study to estimate nucleated cell counts. TCRdb's copy holds only in-frame clones and misses some; the assay was immunoSEQ multiplex PCR. The V and J calls and clone size are taken from that table; D and trimming were inferred from the DNA. This table has around 180,000 clones, 85% to 90% appearing once. These data come from a study of blood T cell repertoires in COVID-19. The wider study: Material from acute and convalescent COVID-19 was sourced from the United States, Italy and Spain. In each case, the material was cDNA or gDNA derived from T cells, B-cell-depleted T cells, or PBMCs.

The V segment lost 1 base and the J segment 6 bases; nucleotides outside the gene matches: 8. The germline gives CDR1 SGHAT, CDR2 FQNNGV. The CDR3 is 15 amino acids. This clonotype was obtained from a human donor in a cohort sampled during active COVID-19. The sequencing input was peripheral blood. The rearrangement joins TRBV11-2 to TRBJ2-7; 8 bases agree with TRBD2. As DNA, the CDR3 is TGTGCCAGCAGCTTAGGCGGGGGGCCCCTTTTCGAGCAGTACTTC. It is translated as CASSLGGGPLFEQYF.